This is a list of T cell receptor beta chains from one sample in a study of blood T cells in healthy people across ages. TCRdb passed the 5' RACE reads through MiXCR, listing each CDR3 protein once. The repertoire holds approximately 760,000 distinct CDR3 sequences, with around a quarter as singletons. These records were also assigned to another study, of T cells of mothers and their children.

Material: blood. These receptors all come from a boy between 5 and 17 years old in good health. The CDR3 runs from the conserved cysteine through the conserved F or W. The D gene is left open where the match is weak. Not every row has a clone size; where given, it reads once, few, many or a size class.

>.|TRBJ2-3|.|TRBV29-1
CSVEGTVSTDTQYF
TGCAGCGTTGAAGGGACAGTAAGCACAGATACGCAGTATTTT
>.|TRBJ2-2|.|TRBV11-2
CASSLDILSANTGELFF
TGTGCCAGCAGCTTAGATATCCTTAGCGCGAACACCGGGGAGCTGTTTTTT
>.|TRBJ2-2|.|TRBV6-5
CASSYSIRELDTGELFF
TGTGCCAGCAGTTACTCAATCCGGGAGCTCGACACCGGGGAGCTGTTTTTT
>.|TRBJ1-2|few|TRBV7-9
CASSLAIEGQDF
TGTGCCAGCAGCTTAGCGATAGAGGGCCAGGACTTC
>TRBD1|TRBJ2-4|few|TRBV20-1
CSARDTATGGKNIQYF
TGCAGTGCTAGAGATACCGCGACAGGGGGAAAAAACATTCAGTACTTC
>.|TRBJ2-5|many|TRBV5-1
CASIGQSQETQYF
TGCGCCAGCATCGGGCAAAGCCAAGAGACCCAGTACTTC
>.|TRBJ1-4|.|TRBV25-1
CASSETAGSEKLFF
TGTGCCAGCAGTGAGACAGCGGGGAGTGAAAAACTGTTTTTT
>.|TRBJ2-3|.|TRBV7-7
CASSLDGEITDTQYF
TGTGCTAGCAGTCTGGACGGGGAAATCACAGATACGCAGTATTTT
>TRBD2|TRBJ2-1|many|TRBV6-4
CASSGTSDEQFF
TGTGCCAGCTCCGGGACTAGTGATGAGCAGTTCTTC
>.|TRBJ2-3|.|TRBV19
CASSIERATDTQYF
TGTGCCAGTAGTATTGAGCGGGCCACAGATACGCAGTATTTT
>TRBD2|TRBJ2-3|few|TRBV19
CASKGTSGYTDTQYF
TGTGCCAGTAAAGGGACTAGCGGTTACACAGATACGCAGTATTTT
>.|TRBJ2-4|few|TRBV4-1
CASSPLGSKNIQYF
TGCGCCAGCAGCCCATTGGGGTCCAAAAACATTCAGTACTTC
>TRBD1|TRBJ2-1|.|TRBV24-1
CATSDSGQGAGYNEQFF
TGTGCCACCAGTGATTCGGGACAGGGGGCGGGGTACAATGAGCAGTTCTTC
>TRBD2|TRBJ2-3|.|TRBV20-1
CSAHRLAGNTDTQYF
TGCAGTGCCCACCGACTAGCGGGCAACACAGATACGCAGTATTTT
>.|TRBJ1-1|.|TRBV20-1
CSALIGTEAFF
TGCAGTGCCCTTATTGGGACTGAAGCTTTCTTT
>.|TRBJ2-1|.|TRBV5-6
CASSPGPSNEQFF
TGTGCCAGCAGCCCCGGCCCCAGCAATGAGCAGTTCTTC
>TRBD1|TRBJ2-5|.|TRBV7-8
CASSSGWTGGETQYF
TGTGCCAGCAGCTCAGGTTGGACAGGGGGCGAGACCCAGTACTTC
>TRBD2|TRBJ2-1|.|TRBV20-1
CSARDSGTSRFNEQFF
TGCAGTGCTAGAGATTCGGGGACTAGTAGGTTCAATGAGCAGTTCTTC
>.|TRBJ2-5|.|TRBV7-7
CASSLVDSRWETQYF
TGTGCTAGCAGCTTAGTGGACAGCCGGTGGGAGACCCAGTACTTC
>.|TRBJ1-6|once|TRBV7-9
CASSLLGAILPNSPLHF
TGTGCCAGCAGCTTACTGGGGGCGATCCTTCCGAATTCACCCCTCCACTTT
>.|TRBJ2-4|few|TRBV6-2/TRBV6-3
CASSTVNRAKNIQYF
TGTGCCAGCAGCACGGTGAACCGAGCCAAAAACATTCAGTACTTC
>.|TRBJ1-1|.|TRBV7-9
CASSLGDSVSTEAFF
TGTGCCAGCAGCTTGGGCGACTCGGTCTCCACTGAAGCTTTCTTT
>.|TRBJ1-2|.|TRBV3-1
CASSQGDRPLYGYTF
TGTGCCAGCAGCCAGGGCGACAGGCCCCTCTATGGCTACACCTTC
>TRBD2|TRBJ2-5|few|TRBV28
CASSGASAGAWETQYF
TGTGCCAGCAGTGGGGCGTCAGCGGGGGCCTGGGAGACCCAGTACTTC
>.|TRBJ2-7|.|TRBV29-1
CSVETAPSSYEQYF
TGCAGCGTCGAGACGGCTCCTAGCTCCTACGAGCAGTACTTC
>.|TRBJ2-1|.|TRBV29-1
CSVFGSSYNEQFF
TGCAGCGTTTTCGGTAGCTCCTACAATGAGCAGTTCTTC
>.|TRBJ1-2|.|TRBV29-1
CSVDQGRSHGYTF
TGCAGCGTTGACCAAGGTCGCTCCCATGGCTACACCTTC
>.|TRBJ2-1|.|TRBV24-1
CATSDRGDNEQFF
TGTGCCACCAGTGACAGGGGGGACAATGAGCAGTTCTTC
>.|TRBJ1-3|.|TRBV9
CASSAYRDPGNTIYF
TGTGCCAGCAGCGCCTACAGGGATCCTGGAAACACCATATATTTT
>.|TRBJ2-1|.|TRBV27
CASLQGGTAFF
TGTGCCAGCTTACAGGGGGGGACAGCTTTCTTC
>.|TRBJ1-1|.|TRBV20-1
CSARVGGLYGEAFF
TGCAGTGCTAGAGTAGGGGGGTTGTACGGGGAAGCTTTCTTT
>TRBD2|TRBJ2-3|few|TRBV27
CASSSVLAGGSLGTDTQYF
TGTGCCAGCAGTTCAGTACTAGCGGGAGGATCTCTGGGCACAGATACGCAGTATTTT
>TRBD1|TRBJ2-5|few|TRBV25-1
CASSEMRGLGPQETQYF
TGTGCCAGCAGTGAGATGAGGGGGCTAGGTCCCCAAGAGACCCAGTACTTC
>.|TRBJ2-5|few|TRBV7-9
CASNGETQYF
TGCGCCAGCAATGGGGAGACCCAGTACTTC
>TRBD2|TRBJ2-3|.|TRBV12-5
CASGSAEGGGADTQYF
TGTGCTAGTGGTTCGGCCGAGGGCGGGGGGGCAGATACGCAGTATTTT
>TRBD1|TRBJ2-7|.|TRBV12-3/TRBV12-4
CASTRDSMTYEQYF
TGTGCCAGCACTAGGGACAGCATGACCTACGAGCAGTACTTC
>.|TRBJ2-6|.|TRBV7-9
CASSTGRASGANVLTF
TGTGCCAGCAGCACCGGACGCGCCTCTGGGGCCAACGTCCTGACTTTC
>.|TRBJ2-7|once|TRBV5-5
CASSLVAGGWNGYTFEQYF
.
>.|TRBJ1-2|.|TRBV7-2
CASSIRGGPNYGYTF
TGTGCCAGCAGCATCCGGGGGGGCCCGAACTATGGCTACACCTTC
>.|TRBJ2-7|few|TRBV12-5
CASGFPYEQYF
TGTGCTAGTGGTTTTCCCTACGAGCAGTACTTC
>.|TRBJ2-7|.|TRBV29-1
CSVQVSRGYEQYF
TGCAGCGTACAGGTTTCTCGGGGCTACGAGCAGTACTTC
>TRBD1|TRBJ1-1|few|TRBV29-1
CSVSTGGNTEAFF
TGCAGCGTCTCAACAGGGGGGAACACTGAAGCTTTCTTT
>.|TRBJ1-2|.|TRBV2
CASIQYRGSYGYTF
TGTGCCAGCATTCAGTATAGGGGAAGCTATGGCTACACCTTC
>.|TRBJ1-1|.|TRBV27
CASSDVGWTEAFF
TGTGCCAGCAGCGATGTGGGGTGGACTGAAGCTTTCTTT
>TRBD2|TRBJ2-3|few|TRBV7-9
CASRAGVTDTQYF
TGTGCCAGCAGGGCGGGAGTCACAGATACGCAGTATTTT
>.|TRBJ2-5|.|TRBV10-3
CAISESTSSQETQYF
TGTGCCATCAGTGAGAGCACCTCCTCCCAAGAGACCCAGTACTTC
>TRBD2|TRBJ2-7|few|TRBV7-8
CASSRGLARSSYEQYF
TGTGCCAGCAGCCGTGGACTAGCGAGAAGCTCCTACGAGCAGTACTTC
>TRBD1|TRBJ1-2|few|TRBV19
CASSIDRRGVYGYTF
TGTGCCAGTAGTATAGATCGCAGGGGGGTCTATGGCTACACCTTC
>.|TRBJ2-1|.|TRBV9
CASSVGAFYNEQFF
TGTGCCAGCAGCGTAGGGGCCTTCTACAATGAGCAGTTCTTC
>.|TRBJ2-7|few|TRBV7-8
CASSSRRQLLTGEQYF
TGTGCCAGCAGCTCAAGGCGCCAACTTCTTACCGGCGAGCAGTACTTC
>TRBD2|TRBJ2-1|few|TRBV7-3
CASSLNGGLNNEQFF
TGTGCCAGCAGCTTAAACGGGGGACTAAACAATGAGCAGTTCTTC
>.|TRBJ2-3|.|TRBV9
CASSGGAFGADTQYF
TGTGCCAGCAGCGGCGGGGCCTTCGGGGCAGATACGCAGTATTTT
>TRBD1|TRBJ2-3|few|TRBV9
CASSRTGAVEDTQYF
TGTGCCAGCAGCAGGACAGGCGCGGTCGAAGATACGCAGTATTTT
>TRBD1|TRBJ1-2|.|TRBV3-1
CASSQRPGQGSYGYTF
TGTGCCAGCAGCCAACGACCGGGACAGGGGTCCTATGGCTACACCTTC
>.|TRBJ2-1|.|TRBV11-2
CASSLTGANNEQFF
TGTGCCAGCAGCTTAACGGGAGCTAACAATGAGCAGTTCTTC
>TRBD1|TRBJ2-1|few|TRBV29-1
CSVDRQGNEQFF
TGCAGCGTAGACCGACAGGGGAATGAGCAGTTCTTC
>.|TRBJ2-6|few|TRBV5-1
CASSPQLSSGANVLTF
TGCGCCAGCAGCCCCCAGTTGTCGAGTGGGGCCAACGTCCTGACTTTC